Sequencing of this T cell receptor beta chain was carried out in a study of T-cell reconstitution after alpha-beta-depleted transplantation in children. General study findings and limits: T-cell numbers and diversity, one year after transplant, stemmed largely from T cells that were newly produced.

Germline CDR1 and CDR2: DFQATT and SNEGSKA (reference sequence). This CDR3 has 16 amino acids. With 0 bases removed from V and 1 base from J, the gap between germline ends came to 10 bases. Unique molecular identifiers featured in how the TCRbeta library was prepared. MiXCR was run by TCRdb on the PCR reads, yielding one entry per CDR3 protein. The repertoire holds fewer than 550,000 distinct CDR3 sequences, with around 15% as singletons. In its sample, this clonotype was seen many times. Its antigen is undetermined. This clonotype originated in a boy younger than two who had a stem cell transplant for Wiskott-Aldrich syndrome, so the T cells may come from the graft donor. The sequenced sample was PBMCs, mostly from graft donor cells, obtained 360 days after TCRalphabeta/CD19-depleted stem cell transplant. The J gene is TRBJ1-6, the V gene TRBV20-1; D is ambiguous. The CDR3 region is CSARDREGSYNSPLHF. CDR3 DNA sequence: TGCAGTGCTAGAGATCGAGAGGGTTCCTATAATTCACCCCTCCACTTT.